This record looks at one T cell receptor (beta chain) sequence and its context. The junction differs from germline at one of its ends, possibly a read error. These data are taken from a study of Graves' ophthalmopathy and Graves' hyperthyroidism. Each donor who had ophthalmopathy showed moderate-to-severe activity, a CAS of ≥3, a NOSPECS of ≥4, and a duration under 3 months. Lactation, pregnancy, uncontrolled infections and other autoimmune diseases were all grounds for excluding patients. Clinical symptoms and serum thyroxine were used for diagnosis; TRAb, thyroid ultrasound and orbital computed tomography were also relied on. Amplification of TCR beta CDR3 regions used RNA transcripts. HTBI-primed RT-PCR formed the first round, and a multiplex PCR formed the second. TCRdb re-called the multiplex PCR reads with MiXCR, one entry per CDR3 protein. The sample lists 600,000 to 950,000 distinct CDR3 sequences, roughly 40% seen once, with around 40% in the top ten.

The CDR3 runs to 18 residues. CDR1 is SEHNR and CDR2 is FQNEAQ in the germline V gene (reference sequence). The TCR comes from an adult man with Graves' ophthalmopathy. Material for sequencing was peripheral blood. The chain links TRBV7-9 to TRBJ2-5; 7 nucleotides line up with TRBD2. CDR3 amino acids: CASSDTEGRDGDQEAQYF. The CDR3 nucleotides read TGTGCCAGCAGCGACACTGAGGGGAGGGACGGGGACCAAGAGGCCCAGTACTTC.